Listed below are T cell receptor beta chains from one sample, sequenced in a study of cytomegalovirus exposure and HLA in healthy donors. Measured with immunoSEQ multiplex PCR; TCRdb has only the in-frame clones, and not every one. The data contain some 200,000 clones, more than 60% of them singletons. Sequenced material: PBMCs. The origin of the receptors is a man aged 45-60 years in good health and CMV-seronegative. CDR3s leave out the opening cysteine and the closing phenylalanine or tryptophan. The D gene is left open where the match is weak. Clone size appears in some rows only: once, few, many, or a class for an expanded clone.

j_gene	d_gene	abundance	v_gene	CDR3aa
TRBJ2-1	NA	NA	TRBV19	ASSSGDRSYNEQF
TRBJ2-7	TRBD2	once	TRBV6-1	ASRGGTYEQY
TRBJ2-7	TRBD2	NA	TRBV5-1	ASSLEGTSVYEQY
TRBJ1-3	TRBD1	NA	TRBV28	ASSFRGLSGNTIY
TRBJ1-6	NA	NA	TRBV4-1	ASSQGRLYNSPLH
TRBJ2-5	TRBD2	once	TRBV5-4	ASSPGLAGGSQETQY
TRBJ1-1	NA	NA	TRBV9	ASSRQENTEAF
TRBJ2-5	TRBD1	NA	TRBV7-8	ASSLEEQGGEPGETQY
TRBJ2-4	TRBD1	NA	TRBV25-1	ASAQGQGAGGIQY
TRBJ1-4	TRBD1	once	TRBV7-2	ASSFRDRAGEKLF
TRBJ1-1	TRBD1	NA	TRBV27	ASRHEYRGRGGKTEAF
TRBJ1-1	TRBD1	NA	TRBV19	ASSTRQGRVNTEAF
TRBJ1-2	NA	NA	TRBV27	ASSLGFDHYGYT
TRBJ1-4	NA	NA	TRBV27	AARGSSNEKLF
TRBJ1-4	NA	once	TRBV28	ASSSPLGGTNEKLF
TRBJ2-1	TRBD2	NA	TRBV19	ASRVGTSGRGDEQF
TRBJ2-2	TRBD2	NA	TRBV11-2	ASSLTSGLAPGELF
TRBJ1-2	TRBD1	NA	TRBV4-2	ASTRTRTGDGYT
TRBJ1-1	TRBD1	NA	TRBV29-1	SVRTGGTEAF
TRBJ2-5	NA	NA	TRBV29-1	SVEGLPETQY
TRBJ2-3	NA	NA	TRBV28	ASSRGLLQGTDTQY
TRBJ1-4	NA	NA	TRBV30	AWDRRSEKLF
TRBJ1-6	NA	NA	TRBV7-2	ASSSRQGSSYNSPLH
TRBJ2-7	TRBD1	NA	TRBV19	ASSIIAGQGSYEQY
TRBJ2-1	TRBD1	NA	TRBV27	ASSFRQGTAAF
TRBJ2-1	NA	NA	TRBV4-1	ASSQELDNEQF
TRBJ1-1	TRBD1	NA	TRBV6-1	ASKFTGTVNTEAF
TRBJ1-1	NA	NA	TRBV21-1	ASSKPGQGWTEAF
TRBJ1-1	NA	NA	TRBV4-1	ASSRLQGEASEAF
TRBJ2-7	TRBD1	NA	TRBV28	ASRLRGDRNYEQY
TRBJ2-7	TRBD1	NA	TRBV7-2	ASSWAGTGNGYEQY
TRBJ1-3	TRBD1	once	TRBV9	ASSARDRAGNTIY
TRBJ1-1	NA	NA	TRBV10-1	ASSARGGEAF
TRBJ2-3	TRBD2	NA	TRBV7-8	ASSLVGGTSESTDTQY
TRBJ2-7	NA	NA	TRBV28	ASSRGEAGTNEQY
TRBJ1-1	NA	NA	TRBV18	ASSPPGGNTEAF
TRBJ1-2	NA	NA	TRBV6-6	ASSSQSSGGYT
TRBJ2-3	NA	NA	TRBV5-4	ASSPAATDTQY
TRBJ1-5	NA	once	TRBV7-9	ASSLGGLGQPQH
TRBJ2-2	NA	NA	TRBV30	AWSVLGRFSGELF
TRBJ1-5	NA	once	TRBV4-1	ASSQGQINNQPQH
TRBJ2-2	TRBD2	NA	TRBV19	ASSIISSGRSGGELF
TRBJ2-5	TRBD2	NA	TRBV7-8	ASSPRTSGGGETQY
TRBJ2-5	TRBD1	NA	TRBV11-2	ASSLETGQETQY
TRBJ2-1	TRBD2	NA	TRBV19	ASRGLAGGMDEQF
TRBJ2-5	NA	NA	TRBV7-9	ASSSTDQETQY
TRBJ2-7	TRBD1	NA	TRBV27	ASSKDRDRGHEQY
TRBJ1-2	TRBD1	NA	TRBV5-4	ASRPQSGTGLNYGYT
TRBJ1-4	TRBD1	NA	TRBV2	ASSETDRGGEKLF
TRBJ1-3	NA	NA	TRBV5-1	ASSLEGLSSGNTIY
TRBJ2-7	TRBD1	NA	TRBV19	ASSDRVYEQY
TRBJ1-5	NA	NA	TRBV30	AWSPSSAGEPQH
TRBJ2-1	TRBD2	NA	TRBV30	AWSVAGEGF
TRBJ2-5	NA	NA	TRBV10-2	ASTAEVGGPWETQY
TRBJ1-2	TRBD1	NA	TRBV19	ASSTGQGILYGYT
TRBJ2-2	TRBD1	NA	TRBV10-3	AAGTGQGTGELF
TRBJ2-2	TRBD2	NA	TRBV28	ASRTAGVAGELF
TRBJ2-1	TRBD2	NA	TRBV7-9	ASSLGTSGRYEQF
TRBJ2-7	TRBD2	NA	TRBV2	ASTEGGTSGTYEQY
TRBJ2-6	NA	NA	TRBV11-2	ASSFNTGSGANVLT